This TCR beta chain was found in a study of CD8+CD57+ T cells in acquired aplastic anemia. About the research overall: Average DNA yield from sorted CD4+ and CD8+ cells was 3.2 ug.

In patients chosen for sequencing, flow cytometry had shown CD8+CD57+ cell expansion. Each patient had severe acquired aplastic anemia. Sampling of blood occurred while the patients had still received no therapy. Germline V lookup: CDR1 SNHLY, CDR2 FYNNEI. Trimming removed 7 bases from V and 6 bases from J, with 16 bases in between. The CDR3 extends over 14 amino acids. Genomic DNA acted as the template from which TCR beta VDJ combination and CDR3 sequence profiling were carried out. A single record per CDR3 protein comes from TCRdb applying MiXCR to the reads. Of just over 450,000 distinct CDR3 sequences listed, around 30% are singletons. This clonotype has just a few counts.

V usage is TRBV2 and J usage is TRBJ1-5; tentatively, D is TRBD1 (5 bases). The source material was sorted CD4+, CD8+, or CD8+CD57+ T cells (not recorded which) from PBMCs. The sequence derives from a human donor with aplastic anemia. DNA for the CDR3: TGTGCCAGCACCAAGATGGGGGTCGGTCAGCCCCAGCATTTT. This gives the protein CASTKMGVGQPQHF.